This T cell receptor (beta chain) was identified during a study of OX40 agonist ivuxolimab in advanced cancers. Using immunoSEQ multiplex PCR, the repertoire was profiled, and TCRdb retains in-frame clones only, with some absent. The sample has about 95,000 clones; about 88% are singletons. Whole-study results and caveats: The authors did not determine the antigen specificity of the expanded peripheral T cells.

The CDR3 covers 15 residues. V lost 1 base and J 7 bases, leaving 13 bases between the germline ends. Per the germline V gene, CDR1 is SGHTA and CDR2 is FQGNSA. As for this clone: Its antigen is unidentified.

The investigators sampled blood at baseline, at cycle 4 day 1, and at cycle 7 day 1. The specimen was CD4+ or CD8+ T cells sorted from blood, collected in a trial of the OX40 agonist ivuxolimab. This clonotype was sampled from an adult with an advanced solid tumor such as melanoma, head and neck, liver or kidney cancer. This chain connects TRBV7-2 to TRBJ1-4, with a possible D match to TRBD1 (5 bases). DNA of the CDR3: TGTGCCAGCAGCTTAGTTTTTATGAGGGGTGAAAAACTGTTTTTT. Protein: CASSLVFMRGEKLFF.